These 15 T cell receptor beta chains were all obtained from the same sample, sequenced in a study of T cell changes during pregnancy in multiple sclerosis. Measured with immunoSEQ multiplex PCR; TCRdb has only the in-frame clones, and not every one. The data show tens of thousands of clones, with around nine tenths seen just once and under 0.85% held by the top ten. Sequenced material: CD4+ T cells from peripheral blood mononuclear cells, taken before pregnancy. Receptors originate from a female donor with multiple sclerosis, enrolled in a pregnancy study.

This clone occurred a few times. This chain links TRBV20-1 with TRBJ2-3; no clear D. Trimming took 4 bases from V and 1 from J, leaving 3 bases between them. Germline V gene data show CDR1 as DFQATT and CDR2 as SNEGSKA (reference sequence). The CDR3 contains 11 residues. CDR3 residues: CSATRTDTQYF. As DNA, the CDR3 is TGCAGTGCTACTCGCACAGATACGCAGTATTTT.

The chain uses TRBV6-1 and TRBJ1-3, with TRBD1 identical over 8 bases. This CDR3 is 15 amino acids long. V shed 10 bases, J shed 0 bases, and the junction held 8 bases outside the gene matches. Germline CDR1 reads MNHNS; CDR2 reads SASEGT. DNA of the CDR3: TGTGCCACCGTGACAGGGGCCTTCTCTGGAAACACCATATATTTT. Encoded protein: CATVTGAFSGNTIYF.

Only a few counts were recorded for this clone. The chain carries TRBV5-4 and TRBJ1-4, with TRBD1 as a possible D gene (6 bases). Trimming left V 2 bases short and J 8 bases short, with 13 bases between. Germline V CDR1 and CDR2: SGHNT, YYREEE (reference sequence). The CDR3 is 14 amino acids. The CDR3 bases are TGTGCCAGCAGCTTCGCGGGGGGCGGAGAAAAACTGTTTTTT. Its translation: CASSFAGGGEKLFF.

This clone was picked up a small number of times. The CDR3 DNA sequence: TGTGCCAGCAGTGAAGCGGGGCGAGGTGGCTACACCTTC. It is translated as CASSEAGRGGYTF. The chain carries TRBV6-1 and TRBJ1-2; tentatively, D is TRBD1 (5 bases). V was shortened by 0 bases and J by 7 bases, with 9 bases between the two germline ends. The germline V gene has CDR1 MNHNS and CDR2 SASEGT. The CDR3 spans 13 residues.

The gene calls are TRBV4-1 and TRBJ2-7; 7 bases fit TRBD1. The CDR3 runs to 14 residues. V gave up 4 bases and J gave up 0 bases; unmatched junction bases: 3. The germline V gene has CDR1 MGHRA and CDR2 YSYEKL. CDR3 bases: TGCGCCAGCAGCCCGGGACAGTACTCCTACGAGCAGTACTTC. It translates to CASSPGQYSYEQYF.

The V and J genes are TRBV30 and TRBJ1-5; 7 bases are a match to TRBD1. The CDR3 has 13 amino acids. Germline V gives CDR1 GTSNPN, CDR2 SVGIG (reference sequence). With 5 bases clipped from V and 3 bases from J, the junction kept 4 bases outside the gene matches. DNA for the CDR3: TGTGCCTGGGGACAGGCGATCAATCAGCCCCAGCATTTT. This encodes CAWGQAINQPQHF. Combining the CDR3 with reference TRBV30 and TRBJ1-5 gives the whole variable domain SQTIHQWPATLVQPVGSPLSLECTVEGTSNPNLYWYRQAAGRGLQLLFYSVGIGQISSEVPQNLSASRPQDRQFILSSKKLLLSDSGFYLCAWGQAINQPQHFGDGTRLSIL.

V is TRBV29-1 and J is TRBJ1-1; TRBD1 matches 11 bases. V shed 6 bases, J shed 5 bases, and the junction held 2 bases outside the gene matches. There are 12 residues in the CDR3. Germline-derived CDR1 and CDR2 are SQVTM and ANQGSEA. The DNA of the CDR3 is TGCAGCGTCGGACAGGGGGCTACTGAAGCTTTCTTT. Translated, it gives CSVGQGATEAFF.

The V gene is TRBV9, the J gene TRBJ1-2; 7 bases map to TRBD1. Germline V gene data show CDR1 as SGDLS and CDR2 as YYNGEE. Trimming cost V 4 bases and J 8 bases; bases outside gene matches: 5. This CDR3 is 12 amino acids long. CDR3 sequence reads: CASSRRGLGYTF. The CDR3 DNA sequence: TGTGCCAGCAGCCGTAGGGGGCTCGGCTACACCTTC.

This clone was observed a handful of times. The rearrangement uses TRBV19 and TRBJ1-1, with D possibly matching TRBD1 (5 bases). This CDR3 has 14 residues. V lost 3 bases and J 5 bases, leaving 13 bases between the germline ends. Per germline, CDR1 LNHDA and CDR2 SQIVND (reference sequence). CDR3: CASSIRDSTTEAFF. The CDR3 DNA reads TGTGCCAGTAGTATTCGCGACAGCACTACTGAAGCTTTCTTT.

This clone was seen a handful of times. The chain carries TRBV6-5 and TRBJ1-1; D is ambiguous. Between the trimmed V and J ends, which lost 11 bases and 9 bases, there was a span of 16 bases. CDR3 size: 11 residues. Germline CDR1 and CDR2: MNHEY and SVGAGI. The CDR3 DNA is TGTGCCTCCCGGAGTAACTTCAAAGCTTTCTTT. Encoded protein: CASRSNFKAFF.

This sequence joins TRBV6-5 and TRBJ1-4, with 7 bases identical to TRBD1. V lost 4 bases to trimming and J lost 2 bases; unmatched junction nucleotides: 7. The CDR3 is made up of 16 amino acids. From germline, CDR1 is MNHEY and CDR2 SVGAGI. The CDR3 DNA reads as TGTGCCAGCAGTTCGGGGGACAGCCAGACTAATGAAAAACTGTTTTTT. Translating gives CASSSGDSQTNEKLFF.

The table lists this clone with a count of one. The V gene is TRBV19, the J gene TRBJ2-2, with no clear D. Trimming removed 6 bases at V and 5 bases at J, with 16 bases between. Germline-derived CDR1 and CDR2 are LNHDA and SQIVND (reference sequence). This CDR3 region has 15 residues. The CDR3 DNA follows: TGTGCCAGTAGATCGGCTGAAAGGAGTACCGGGGAGCTGTTTTTT. Its protein is CASRSAERSTGELFF. The variable domain in full, with the rest retrieved from reference TRBV19 and TRBJ2-2, is DGGITQSPKYLFRKEGQNVTLSCEQNLNHDAMYWYRQDPGQGLRLIYYSQIVNDFQKGDIAEGYSVSREKKESFPLTVTSAQKNPTAFYLCASRSAERSTGELFFGEGSRLTVL.

CDR3 bases: TGTGCCAGTAGTACTCAGGGGGTTCAGCCCCAGCATTTT. This encodes CASSTQGVQPQHF. The chain uses TRBV19 and TRBJ1-5, with 7 bases that match TRBD1. Germline V gene sequence: CDR1 LNHDA, CDR2 SQIVND (reference sequence). This CDR3 is 13 amino acids long. Trimming removed 4 bases from V and 6 bases from J; junction bases left unmatched: 3.

The chain couples TRBV2 to TRBJ1-1, with unresolved D. The CDR3 spans 13 residues. Trimming removed 5 bases from V and 1 base from J, with 8 bases in between. The germline CDR1 and CDR2 sequences are SNHLY and FYNNEI. For the CDR3, the DNA is TGTGCCAGCAGTACAAGAGGGAACACTGAAGCTTTCTTT. This translates into CASSTRGNTEAFF.

The rearrangement uses TRBV7-2 and TRBJ2-3; 10 nucleotides match TRBD2. Germline trimming cut 5 bases from V and 3 bases from J; bases unmatched to any gene: 5. This CDR3 region has 15 residues. Germline CDR1 SGHTA, CDR2 FQGNSA. CDR3 loop: CASSANSGGTDTQYF. The CDR3 nucleotides read TGTGCCAGCAGCGCCAATAGCGGGGGGACAGATACGCAGTATTTT.